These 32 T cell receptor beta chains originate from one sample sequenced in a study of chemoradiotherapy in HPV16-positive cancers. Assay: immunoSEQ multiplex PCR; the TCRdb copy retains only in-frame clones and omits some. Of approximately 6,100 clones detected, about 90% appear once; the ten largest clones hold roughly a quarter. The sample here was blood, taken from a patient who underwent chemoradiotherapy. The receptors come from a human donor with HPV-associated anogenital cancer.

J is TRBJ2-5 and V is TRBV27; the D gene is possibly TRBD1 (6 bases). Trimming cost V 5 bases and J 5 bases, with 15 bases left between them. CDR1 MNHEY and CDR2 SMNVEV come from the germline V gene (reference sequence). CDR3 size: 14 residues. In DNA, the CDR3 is TGTGCCAGCAGTCCTTGGGCAGGGGTGGAGACCCAGTACTTC. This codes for CASSPWAGVETQYF.

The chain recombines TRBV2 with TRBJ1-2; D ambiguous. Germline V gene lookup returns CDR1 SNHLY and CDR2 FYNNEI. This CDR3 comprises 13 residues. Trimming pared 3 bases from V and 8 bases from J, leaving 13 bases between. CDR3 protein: CASSDPAVEGYTF. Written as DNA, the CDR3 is TGTGCCAGCAGTGACCCCGCGGTTGAGGGCTACACCTTC.

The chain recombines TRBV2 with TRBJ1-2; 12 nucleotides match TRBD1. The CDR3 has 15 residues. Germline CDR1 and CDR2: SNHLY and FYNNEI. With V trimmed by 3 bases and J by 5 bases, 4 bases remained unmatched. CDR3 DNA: TGTGCCAGCAGTGAGGGGACAGGGGGCCTGTATGGCTACACCTTC. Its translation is CASSEGTGGLYGYTF.

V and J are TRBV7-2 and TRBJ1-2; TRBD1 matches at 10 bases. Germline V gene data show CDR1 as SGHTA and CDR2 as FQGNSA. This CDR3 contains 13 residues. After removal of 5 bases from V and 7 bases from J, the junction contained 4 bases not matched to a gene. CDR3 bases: TGTGCCAGCAGCACGGGACAGGGGATTGGCTACACCTTC. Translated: CASSTGQGIGYTF.

CDR3 coding DNA: TGTGCCAGCAGCCCCGGGAGGGGGAGGTGGGACGAGCAGTACTTC. Residues: CASSPGRGRWDEQYF. The V and J genes are TRBV28 and TRBJ2-7; 8 positions match TRBD2. This CDR3 is 15 amino acids long. From germline, CDR1 is MDHEN and CDR2 SYDVKM. V lost 6 bases and J lost 5; bases outside the gene matches: 12.

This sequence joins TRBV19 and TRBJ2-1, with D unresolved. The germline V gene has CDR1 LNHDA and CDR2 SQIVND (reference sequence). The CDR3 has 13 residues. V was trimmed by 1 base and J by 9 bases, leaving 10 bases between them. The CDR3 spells CASSIAQPGEQFF. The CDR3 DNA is TGTGCCAGTAGTATAGCCCAGCCAGGTGAGCAGTTCTTC.

The CDR3 sequence is CSVTGGGGLAYNEQFF. The CDR3 DNA reads as TGCAGCGTTACAGGGGGCGGGGGACTAGCCTACAATGAGCAGTTCTTC. The V and J genes are TRBV29-1 and TRBJ2-1; D is possibly TRBD1 (9 bases). This CDR3 comprises 16 residues. Germline V gives CDR1 SQVTM, CDR2 ANQGSEA. Trimming removed 5 bases at V and 2 bases at J, with 19 bases between.

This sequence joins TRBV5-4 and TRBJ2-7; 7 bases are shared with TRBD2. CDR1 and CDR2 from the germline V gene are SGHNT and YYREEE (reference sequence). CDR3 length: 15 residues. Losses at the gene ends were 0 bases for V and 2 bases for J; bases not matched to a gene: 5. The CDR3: CASSLAASGPYEQYF. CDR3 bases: TGTGCCAGCAGCTTGGCGGCTAGCGGACCCTACGAGCAGTACTTC.

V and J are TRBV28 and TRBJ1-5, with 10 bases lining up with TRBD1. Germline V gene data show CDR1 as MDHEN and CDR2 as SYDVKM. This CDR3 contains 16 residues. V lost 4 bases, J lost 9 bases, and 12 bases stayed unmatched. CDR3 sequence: CASSSRQGALGRPQHF. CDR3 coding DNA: TGTGCCAGCAGTTCCCGACAGGGGGCCCTAGGTAGGCCCCAGCATTTT.

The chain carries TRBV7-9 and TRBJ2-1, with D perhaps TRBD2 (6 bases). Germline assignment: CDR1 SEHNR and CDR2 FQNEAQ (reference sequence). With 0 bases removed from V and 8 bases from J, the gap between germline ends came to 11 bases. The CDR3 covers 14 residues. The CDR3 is CASSLAGGGDEQFF. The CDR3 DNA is TGTGCCAGCAGCTTAGCGGGAGGTGGTGATGAGCAGTTCTTC.

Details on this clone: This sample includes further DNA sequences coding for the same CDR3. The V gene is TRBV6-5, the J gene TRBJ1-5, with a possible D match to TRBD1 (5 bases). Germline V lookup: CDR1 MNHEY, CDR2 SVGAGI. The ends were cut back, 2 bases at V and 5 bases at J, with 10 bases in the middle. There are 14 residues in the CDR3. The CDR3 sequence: CASSYQGVDQPQHF. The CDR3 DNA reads TGTGCCAGCAGTTACCAGGGCGTTGATCAGCCCCAGCATTTT.

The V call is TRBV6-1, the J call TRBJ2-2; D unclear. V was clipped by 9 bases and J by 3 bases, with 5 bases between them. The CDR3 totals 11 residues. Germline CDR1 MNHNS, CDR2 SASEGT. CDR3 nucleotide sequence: TGTGCCAGTGTGGACACCGGGGAGCTGTTTTTT. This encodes CASVDTGELFF.

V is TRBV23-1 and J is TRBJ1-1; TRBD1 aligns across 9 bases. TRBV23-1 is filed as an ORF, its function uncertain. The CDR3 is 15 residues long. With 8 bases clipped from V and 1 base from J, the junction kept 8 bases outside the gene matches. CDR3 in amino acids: CASQDRDRENTEAFF. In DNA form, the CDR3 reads TGCGCCAGCCAAGATCGGGACAGGGAGAACACTGAAGCTTTCTTT.

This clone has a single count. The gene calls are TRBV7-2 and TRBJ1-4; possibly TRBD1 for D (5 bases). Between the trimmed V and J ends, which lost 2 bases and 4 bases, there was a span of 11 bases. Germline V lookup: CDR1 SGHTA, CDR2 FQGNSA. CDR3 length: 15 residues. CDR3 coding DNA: TGTGCCAGCAGCTTAACCGGGGGAGGTAATGAAAAACTGTTTTTT. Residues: CASSLTGGGNEKLFF.

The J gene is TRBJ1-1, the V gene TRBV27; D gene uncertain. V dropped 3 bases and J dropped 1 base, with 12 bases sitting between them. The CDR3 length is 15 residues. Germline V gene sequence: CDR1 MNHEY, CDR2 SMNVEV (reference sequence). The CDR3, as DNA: TGTGCCAGCAGTTTTTGGCCAGTCCAGAACACTGAAGCTTTCTTT. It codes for CASSFWPVQNTEAFF.

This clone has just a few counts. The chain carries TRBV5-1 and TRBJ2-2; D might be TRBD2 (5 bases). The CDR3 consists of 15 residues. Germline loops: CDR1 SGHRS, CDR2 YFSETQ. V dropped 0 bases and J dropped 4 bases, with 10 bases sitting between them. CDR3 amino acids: CASSLGPGSTGELFF. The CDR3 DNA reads TGCGCCAGCAGCTTGGGTCCGGGAAGCACCGGGGAGCTGTTTTTT.

The CDR3 reads CASKDQVASYEQYF. For the CDR3, the DNA is TGTGCCAGCAAGGACCAGGTCGCATCCTACGAGCAGTACTTC. This chain links TRBV2 with TRBJ2-7; no clear D. This CDR3 is 14 amino acids long. Looked up from germline, CDR1 is SNHLY and CDR2 is FYNNEI. Trimming took 7 bases from V and 1 from J, leaving 14 bases between them.

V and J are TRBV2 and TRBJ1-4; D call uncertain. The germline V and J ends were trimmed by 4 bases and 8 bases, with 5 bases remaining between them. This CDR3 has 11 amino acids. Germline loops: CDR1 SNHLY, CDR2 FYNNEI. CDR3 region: CASSVGEKLFF. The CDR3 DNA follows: TGTGCCAGCAGTGTCGGCGAAAAACTGTTTTTT.

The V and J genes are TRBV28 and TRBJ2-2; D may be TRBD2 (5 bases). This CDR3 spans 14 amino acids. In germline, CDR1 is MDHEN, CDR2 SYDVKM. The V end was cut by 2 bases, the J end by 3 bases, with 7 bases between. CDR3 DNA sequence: TGTGCCAGCAGTTTAGGCGGGCACACCGGGGAGCTGTTTTTT. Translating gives CASSLGGHTGELFF.

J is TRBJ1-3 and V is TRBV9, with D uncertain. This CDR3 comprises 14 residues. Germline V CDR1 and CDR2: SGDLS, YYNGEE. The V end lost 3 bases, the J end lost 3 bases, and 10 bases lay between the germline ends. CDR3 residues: CASSAQRGGNTIYF. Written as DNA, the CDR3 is TGTGCCAGCAGCGCACAGAGAGGTGGAAACACCATATATTTT.

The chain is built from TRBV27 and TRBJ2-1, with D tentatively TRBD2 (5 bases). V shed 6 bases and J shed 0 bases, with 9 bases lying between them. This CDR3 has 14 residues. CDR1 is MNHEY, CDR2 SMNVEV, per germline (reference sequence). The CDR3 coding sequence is TGTGCCAGCAGAGGACTCACCTCCTACAATGAGCAGTTCTTC. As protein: CASRGLTSYNEQFF.

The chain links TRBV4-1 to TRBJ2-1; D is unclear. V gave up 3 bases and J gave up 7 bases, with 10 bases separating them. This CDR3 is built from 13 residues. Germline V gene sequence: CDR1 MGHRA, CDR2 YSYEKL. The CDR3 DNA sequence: TGCGCCAGCAGCCAGGAAAGGTGGAATGAGCAGTTCTTC. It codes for CASSQERWNEQFF.

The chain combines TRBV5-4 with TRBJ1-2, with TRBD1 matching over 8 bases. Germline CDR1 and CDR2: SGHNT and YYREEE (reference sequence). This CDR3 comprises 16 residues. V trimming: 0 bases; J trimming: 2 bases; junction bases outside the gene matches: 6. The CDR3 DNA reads TGTGCCAGCAGCTTGGCCCCGGACAGGGTGAACTATGGCTACACCTTC. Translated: CASSLAPDRVNYGYTF.

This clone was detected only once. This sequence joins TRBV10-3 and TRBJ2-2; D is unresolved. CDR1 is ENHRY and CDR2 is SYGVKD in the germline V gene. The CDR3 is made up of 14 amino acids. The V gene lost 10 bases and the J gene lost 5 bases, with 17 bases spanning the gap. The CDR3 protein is CATHWKGGTGELFF. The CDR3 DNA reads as TGTGCCACCCACTGGAAGGGTGGAACCGGGGAGCTGTTTTTT.

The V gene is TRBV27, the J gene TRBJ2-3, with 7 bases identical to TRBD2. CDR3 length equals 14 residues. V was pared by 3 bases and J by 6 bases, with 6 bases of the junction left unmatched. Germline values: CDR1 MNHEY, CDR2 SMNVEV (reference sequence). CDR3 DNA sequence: TGTGCCAGCAGTTTGTCGGGAGGAGGGGATACGCAGTATTTT. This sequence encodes CASSLSGGGDTQYF.

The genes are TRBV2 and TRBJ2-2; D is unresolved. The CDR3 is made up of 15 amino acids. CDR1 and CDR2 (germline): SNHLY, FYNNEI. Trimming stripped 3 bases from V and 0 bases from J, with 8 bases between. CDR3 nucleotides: TGTGCCAGCAGTGAGCGGCTCGCGAACACCGGGGAGCTGTTTTTT. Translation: CASSERLANTGELFF.

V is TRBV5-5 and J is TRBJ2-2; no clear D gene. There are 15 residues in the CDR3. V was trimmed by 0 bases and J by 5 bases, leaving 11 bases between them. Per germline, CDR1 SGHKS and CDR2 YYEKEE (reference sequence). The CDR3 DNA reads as TGTGCCAGCAGCTTGGCTATTAGGGAAACCGGGGAGCTGTTTTTT. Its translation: CASSLAIRETGELFF.

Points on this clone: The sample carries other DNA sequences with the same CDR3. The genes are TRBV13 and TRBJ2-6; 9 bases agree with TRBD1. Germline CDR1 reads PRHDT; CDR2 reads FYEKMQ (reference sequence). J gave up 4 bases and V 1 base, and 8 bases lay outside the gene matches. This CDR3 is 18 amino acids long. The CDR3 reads CASSLVYRGPPGANVLTF. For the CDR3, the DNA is TGTGCCAGCAGCTTAGTCTACAGGGGGCCTCCGGGGGCCAACGTCCTGACTTTC. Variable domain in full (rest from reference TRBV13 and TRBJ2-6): AAGVIQSPRHLIKEKRETATLKCYPIPRHDTVYWYQQGPGQDPQFLISFYEKMQSDKGSIPDRFSAQQFSDYHSELNMSSLELGDSALYFCASSLVYRGPPGANVLTFGAGSRLTVL.

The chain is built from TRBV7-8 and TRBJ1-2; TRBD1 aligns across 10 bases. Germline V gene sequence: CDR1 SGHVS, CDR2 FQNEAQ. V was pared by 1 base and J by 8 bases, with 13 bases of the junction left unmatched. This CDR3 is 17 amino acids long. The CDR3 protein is CASSLDRGDRGLLGYTF. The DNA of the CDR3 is TGTGCCAGCAGCTTAGACCGGGGGGACAGGGGCCTCTTGGGCTACACCTTC. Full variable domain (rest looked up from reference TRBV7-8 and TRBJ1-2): GAGVSQSPRYKVAKRGQDVALRCDPISGHVSLFWYQQALGQGPEFLTYFQNEAQLDKSGLPSDRFFAERPEGSVSTLKIQRTQQEDSAVYLCASSLDRGDRGLLGYTFGSGTRLTVV.

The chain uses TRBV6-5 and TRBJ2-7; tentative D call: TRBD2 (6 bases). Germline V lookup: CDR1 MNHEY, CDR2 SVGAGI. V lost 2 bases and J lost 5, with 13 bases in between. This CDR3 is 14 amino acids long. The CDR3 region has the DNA TGTGCCAGCAGTTACGCCGGGGGTCTCGACGAGCAGTACTTC. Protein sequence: CASSYAGGLDEQYF.

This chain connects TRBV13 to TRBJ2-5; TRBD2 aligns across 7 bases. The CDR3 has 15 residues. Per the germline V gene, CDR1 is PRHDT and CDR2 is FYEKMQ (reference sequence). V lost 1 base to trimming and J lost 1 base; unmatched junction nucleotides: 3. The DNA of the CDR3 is TGTGCCAGCAGCTTAGCGGGGGGAACCCAAGAGACCCAGTACTTC. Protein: CASSLAGGTQETQYF.

CDR3 protein: CAWNSGLPSQPQHF. The CDR3 DNA reads TGTGCCTGGAACTCGGGGCTCCCTAGTCAGCCCCAGCATTTT. The J gene is TRBJ1-5, the V gene TRBV30, with a tentative D call TRBD1 (5 bases). The CDR3 spans 14 residues. Germline-derived CDR1 and CDR2 are GTSNPN and SVGIG (reference sequence). Between the trimmed V and J ends, which lost 4 bases and 6 bases, there was a span of 16 bases.